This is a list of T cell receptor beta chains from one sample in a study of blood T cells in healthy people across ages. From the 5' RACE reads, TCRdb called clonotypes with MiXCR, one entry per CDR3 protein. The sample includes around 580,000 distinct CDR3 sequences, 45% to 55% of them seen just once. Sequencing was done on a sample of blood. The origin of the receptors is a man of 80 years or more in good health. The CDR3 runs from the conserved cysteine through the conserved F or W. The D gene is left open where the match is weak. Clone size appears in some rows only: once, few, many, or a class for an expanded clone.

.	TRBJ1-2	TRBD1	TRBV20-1	TGCAGTGCTAGGGAATCGGACAGGGGGAGTTTTGGCTACACCTTC	CSARESDRGSFGYTF
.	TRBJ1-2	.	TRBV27	TGTGCCAGCAGTTCGGAGATGAACTATGGCTACACCTTC	CASSSEMNYGYTF
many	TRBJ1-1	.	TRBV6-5	TGTGCCAGCAGTTCCGAGGAGGAAGCTTTCTTT	CASSSEEEAFF
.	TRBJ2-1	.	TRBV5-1	TGCGCCAGCAGCTTCGGACAGACCTACAATGAGCAGTTCTTC	CASSFGQTYNEQFF
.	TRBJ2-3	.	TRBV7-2	TGTGCCAGCAGCTTGTGGGGGACCCCGGGGAATACGCAGTATTTT	CASSLWGTPGNTQYF
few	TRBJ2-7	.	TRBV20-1	TGCAGTGGCCCCTCCCTGGCGAAGCAGTACTTC	CSGPSLAKQYF
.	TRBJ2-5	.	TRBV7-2	TGTGCCAGCAGCCCGGACGGTGCGGGAGAGACCCAGTACTTC	CASSPDGAGETQYF
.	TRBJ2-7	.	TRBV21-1	TGTGCCAGCAGCTCCTGCGGGACGGAAGGATACGAGCAGTACTTC	CASSSCGTEGYEQYF
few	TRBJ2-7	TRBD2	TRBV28	TGTGCCAGCAGTTCTAGCGGGAGGGTGTTTCCCCACGAGCAGTACTTC	CASSSSGRVFPHEQYF
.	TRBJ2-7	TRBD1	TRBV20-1	TGCAGTGCCCAACCGGACAGGGTATCCGAGCAGTACTTC	CSAQPDRVSEQYF
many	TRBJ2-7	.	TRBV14	TGTGCCAGCAGCGAGGGGGACGGGCGAAACTACGAGCAGTACTTC	CASSEGDGRNYEQYF
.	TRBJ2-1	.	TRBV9	TGTGCCAGCAGCGTAGAGGGGACCTCCTACAGTGAGCAGTTCTTC	CASSVEGTSYSEQFF
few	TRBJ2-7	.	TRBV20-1	TGCAGTGCTATCCAGACAGTTTCTCCCTACGAGCAGTACTTC	CSAIQTVSPYEQYF
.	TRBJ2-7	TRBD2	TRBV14	TGTGCCAGCAACTTAGCGGGAGCCTACAATGAGCAATACTTC	CASNLAGAYNEQYF
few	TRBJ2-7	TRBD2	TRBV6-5	TGTGCCAGCAGTTACTCGAGACTAGCGGGAGGCGAGCAGTACTTC	CASSYSRLAGGEQYF
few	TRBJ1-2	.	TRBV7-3	TGTGCCAGCAGCTTAACACGGGAAGAGGGCTACACCTTC	CASSLTREEGYTF
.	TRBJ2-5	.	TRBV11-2	TGTGCCAGCAGCATCGGACGGCTTCGGAATGAGCAGTACTTC	CASSIGRLRNEQYF
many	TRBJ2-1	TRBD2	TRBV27	TGTGCCAGCAGTTCCTCGGGACTAGCGGGAAACTGGGATGAGCAGTTCTTC	CASSSSGLAGNWDEQFF
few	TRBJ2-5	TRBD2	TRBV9	TGTGCCAGCAGCGTAGTGGGGCTAGCGGGGGATGAGCAGTACTTC	CASSVVGLAGDEQYF
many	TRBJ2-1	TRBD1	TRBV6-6	TGTGCCAGCAGTGAGACAGGGGTTGTCTACAATGAGCAGTTCTTC	CASSETGVVYNEQFF
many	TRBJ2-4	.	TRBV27	TGTGCCAGCAGTGGGCAGAAAAACATTCAGTACTTC	CASSGQKNIQYF
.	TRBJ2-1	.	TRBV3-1	TGTGCCAGCAGCCAAAGGGGTAGGGGGAGTCACTCCTACAATGAGCAGTTCTTC	CASSQRGRGSHSYNEQFF
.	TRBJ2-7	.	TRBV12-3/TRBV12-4	TGTGCCAGCAGTTCGGGCAGGAGCCCCTCGGCCCAGTACTTC	CASSSGRSPSAQYF
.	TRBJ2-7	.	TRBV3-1	TGTGCCAGCAGCCAAGATCTAGGCTCCTACGAGCAGTACTTC	CASSQDLGSYEQYF
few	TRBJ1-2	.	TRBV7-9	TGTGCCAGCAGCCCTAGTAGAGGGAGGAGAGGCTACACCTTC	CASSPSRGRRGYTF
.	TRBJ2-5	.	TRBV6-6	TGTGCCAGCAGTTCCCAGGGTAAAGAGACCCAGTACTTC	CASSSQGKETQYF
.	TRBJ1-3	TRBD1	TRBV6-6	TGTGCCAGCAGTACGGGACAGTCAGGAAACACCATATATTTT	CASSTGQSGNTIYF
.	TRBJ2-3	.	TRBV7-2	TGTGCCAGCAGCCCTTTGGGGGTTAGCACAGATACGCAGTATTTT	CASSPLGVSTDTQYF
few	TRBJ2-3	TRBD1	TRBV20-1	TGCAGTGCTAGTAACCGGGACAGGCGCTTCACAGATACGCAGTATTTT	CSASNRDRRFTDTQYF
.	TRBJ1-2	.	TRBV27	TGTGCCAGCAGTCCAAGTTCCGGGGGTGGCTATGGCTACACCTTC	CASSPSSGGGYGYTF
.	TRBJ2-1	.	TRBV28	TGTGCCAGCAGTTTGGTGCAGGGGGGGTGGAAAGAGACCCAGTTCTTC	CASSLVQGGWKETQFF
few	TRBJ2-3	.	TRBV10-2	TGCGCCAGCAGTGAACAGGGGGGGAATACGCAGTATTTT	CASSEQGGNTQYF
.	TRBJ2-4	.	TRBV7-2	TGTGCCAGCAGCTCCCCCTCGGGGCTAGCCAAAAACATTCAGTACTTC	CASSSPSGLAKNIQYF
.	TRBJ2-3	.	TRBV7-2	TGTGCCAGCAGCTTAGCGTTGGTAACAGATACGCAGTATTTT	CASSLALVTDTQYF
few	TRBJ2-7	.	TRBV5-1	TGCGCCAGCAGCATACCAAACTACGAGCAGTACTTC	CASSIPNYEQYF
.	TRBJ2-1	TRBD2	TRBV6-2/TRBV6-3	TGTGCCAGCACTAGCGGGGGGCGCAATGAGCAGTTCTTC	CASTSGGRNEQFF
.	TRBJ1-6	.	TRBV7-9	TGTGCCAGCGCAGACGCTCCACCCCTCCACTTT	CASADAPPLHF
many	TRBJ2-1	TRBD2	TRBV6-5	TGTGCCAGCAGTTCGGGACAGGCCCTAGCGGGAGGGCACAATGAGCAGTTCTTC	CASSSGQALAGGHNEQFF
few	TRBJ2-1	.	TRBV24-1	TGTGCCACCAGTGATTCAAGACTCTTTTCGGATGAGCAGTTCTTC	CATSDSRLFSDEQFF
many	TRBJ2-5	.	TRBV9	TGTGCCAGCAGCGTAGGAGGGTTAGAGGAGACCCAGTACTTC	CASSVGGLEETQYF
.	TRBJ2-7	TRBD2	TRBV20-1	TGCAGTGCTAGGCTAGCGGAATATTGGAGCGAGCAGTACTTC	CSARLAEYWSEQYF
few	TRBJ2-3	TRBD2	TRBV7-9	TGTGCCAGCAGTCCATTGACTAGCGTGGGCACAGATACGCAGTATTTT	CASSPLTSVGTDTQYF
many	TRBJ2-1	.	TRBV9	TGTGCCAGCAGCGTAGAGGGAAAAAGAGGAGATGAGCAGTTCTTC	CASSVEGKRGDEQFF
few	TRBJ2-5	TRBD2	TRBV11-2	TGTGCCAGCAGCTTAGGCCCGGGACTAGCGAACCAAGAGACCCAGTACTTC	CASSLGPGLANQETQYF
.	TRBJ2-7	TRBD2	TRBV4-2	TGTGCCAGCAGCCAAGATGCGGCTAGCGGATCCTACGAGCAGTACTTC	CASSQDAASGSYEQYF
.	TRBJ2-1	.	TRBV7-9	TGTGCCAGCAGCTTAGCGCCGGTACTAAACAACAATGAGCAGTTCTTC	CASSLAPVLNNNEQFF
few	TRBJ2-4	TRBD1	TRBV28	TGTGCCAGCACCGTGGAAAGGGGGCCCAGGAAAAACATTCAGTACTTC	CASTVERGPRKNIQYF
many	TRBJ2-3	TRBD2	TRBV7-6	TGTGCCAGCAGCTTTACCCCGGGACTAGCGCGCACAGATACGCAGTATTTT	CASSFTPGLARTDTQYF
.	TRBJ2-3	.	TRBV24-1	TGTGCCACCAGTTTAGGGTCCACAGATACGCAGTATTTT	CATSLGSTDTQYF
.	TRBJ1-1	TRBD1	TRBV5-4	TGTGCCAGCAGCCCTCCGTCTAGACAGGGGTTCACTGAAGCTTTCTTT	CASSPPSRQGFTEAFF